This T cell receptor (beta chain) is drawn from a study of T cell responses to AZD1222 COVID-19 vaccine. Study background: Some second doses came at about 4 weeks and others at about 12 weeks; these were pooled.

As regards this clone: Its specificity is unknown.

The protocol was immunoSEQ multiplex PCR, while the TCRdb copy is restricted to in-frame clones and leaves out a portion. The sample includes 150,000 to 160,000 clones, 88% seen only once; the top ten take roughly 2.9%. Trimming left V 3 bases short and J 6 bases short, with 11 bases between. CDR3 length equals 14 residues. From germline, CDR1 is MGHDK and CDR2 SYGVNS. Study results and limitations: Distributed over spike, vaccine-associated CD4 TCRs predominated at 160-218 and 743-854. Possibly, clonal diversity was underestimated; donors were largely white British and included more females. Per reports, nearly half of all spike-specific TCRs target regions that are unmutated in variants.

This rearrangement joins TRBV25-1 to TRBJ1-4; no definite D call. The sample in question was peripheral blood, obtained on day 0 of AZD1222 vaccination. The clonotype was recovered from an adult in good health. In DNA, the CDR3 is TGTGCCAGCAGTGACCCCCCAGGATATGAAAAACTGTTTTTT. Its protein is CASSDPPGYEKLFF.